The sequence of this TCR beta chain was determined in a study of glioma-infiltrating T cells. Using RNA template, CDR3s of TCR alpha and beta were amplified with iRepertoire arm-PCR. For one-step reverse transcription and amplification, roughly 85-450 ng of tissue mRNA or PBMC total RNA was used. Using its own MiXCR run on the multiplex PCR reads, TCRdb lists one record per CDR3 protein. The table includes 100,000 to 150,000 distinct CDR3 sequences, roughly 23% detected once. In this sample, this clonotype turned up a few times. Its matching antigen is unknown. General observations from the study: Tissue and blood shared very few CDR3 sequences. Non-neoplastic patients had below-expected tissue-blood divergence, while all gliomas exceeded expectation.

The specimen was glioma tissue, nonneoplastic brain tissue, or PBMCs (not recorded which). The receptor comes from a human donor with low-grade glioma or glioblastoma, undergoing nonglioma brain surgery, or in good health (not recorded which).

CDR3 region: CASRGMALREQYF. The CDR3 DNA reads TGTGCCAGCAGGGGGATGGCGTTGCGGGAGCAGTACTTC. V usage is TRBV2 and J usage is TRBJ2-7, with D unclear. This CDR3 is built from 13 residues. Trimming removed 6 bases from V and 7 bases from J, with 16 bases in between. Per germline, CDR1 SNHLY and CDR2 FYNNEI.